These 7 T cell receptor beta chains originate from one sample sequenced in a study of cytomegalovirus exposure and HLA in healthy donors. Vbeta (60) and Jbeta (13) primers were used in the PCR. The repertoire was sequenced with immunoSEQ multiplex PCR; TCRdb's copy has only in-frame clones and lacks some. Of some 200,000 clones detected, 82% appear once; the ten largest clones hold 0.098%. Source material: PBMCs. Every receptor here comes from a boy aged 2 to 10 in good health and CMV-seronegative.

The chain recombines TRBV9 with TRBJ1-2, with TRBD1 matching 7 bases. Germline CDR1 reads SGDLS; CDR2 reads YYNGEE. Trimming removed 2 bases from V and 4 bases from J; junction bases left unmatched: 8. The CDR3 runs to 15 residues. In DNA, the CDR3 is TGTGCCAGCAGCGTCTCCACAGGGGCTTTCTATGGCTACACCTTC. Protein product: CASSVSTGAFYGYTF.

The CDR3 sequence is CASTLNTEAFF. The CDR3 DNA reads TGTGCCAGCACCCTAAACACTGAAGCTTTCTTT. The gene calls are TRBV2 and TRBJ1-1; D gene uncertain. Deletions cut 7 bases from V and 2 bases from J, with 5 bases between. Germline values: CDR1 SNHLY, CDR2 FYNNEI. This CDR3 has 11 amino acids. The full variable domain, with the rest looked up from reference TRBV2 and TRBJ1-1, is EPEVTQTPSHQVTQMGQEVILRCVPISNHLYFYWYRQILGQKVEFLVSFYNNEISEKSEIFDDQFSVERPDGSNFTLKIRSTKLEDSAMYFCASTLNTEAFFGQGTRLTVV.

This clone was seen only a few times. The chain employs TRBV7-2 and TRBJ2-3; TRBD2 might be the D (5 bases). V lost 6 bases, J lost 3 bases, and 13 bases lay in between. Germline values: CDR1 SGHTA, CDR2 FQGNSA. This CDR3 comprises 14 residues. The CDR3 region has the DNA TGTGCCAGCAGACGAGACTATACAACAGATACGCAGTATTTT. It encodes CASRRDYTTDTQYF.

The chain links TRBV7-8 to TRBJ2-3; TRBD2 is a possible D gene (7 bases). In germline, CDR1 is SGHVS, CDR2 FQNEAQ. The CDR3 is made up of 16 amino acids. V lost 4 bases and J 0 bases, leaving 14 bases between the germline ends. This CDR3 is CASSWEGELSTDTQYF. CDR3 in DNA: TGTGCCAGCAGCTGGGAGGGGGAGCTAAGCACAGATACGCAGTATTTT.

The V call is TRBV11-2, the J call TRBJ2-1; maybe TRBD2 (5 bases). V was clipped by 5 bases and J by 4 bases, with 18 bases between them. From germline, CDR1 is SGHAT and CDR2 FQNNGV. The CDR3 has 16 amino acids. In DNA form, the CDR3 reads TGTGCCAGCAGCCTCCCGGAGGCTAGTCGGTACAATGAGCAGTTCTTC. It yields the protein CASSLPEASRYNEQFF.

The V gene is TRBV9, the J gene TRBJ2-3, with TRBD2 as a possible D gene (7 bases). Per germline, CDR1 SGDLS and CDR2 YYNGEE. Deletions cut 4 bases from V and 5 bases from J, with 14 bases between. The CDR3 has 14 residues. This CDR3 reads CASSPGGVQDTQYF. In nucleotides, the CDR3 is TGTGCCAGCAGCCCGGGGGGCGTTCAAGATACGCAGTATTTT.

This clone showed up just once. V is TRBV10-1 and J is TRBJ2-7; TRBD2 might be the D (5 bases). In germline, CDR1 is WNHNN, CDR2 SYGVQD (reference sequence). The length of the CDR3 is 11 residues. Trimming took 10 bases from V and 11 from J, leaving 18 bases between them. The CDR3 loop is CAILDLSGKYF. The CDR3 DNA follows: TGCGCCATCTTGGACTTAAGCGGTAAGTACTTC.